The 26 T cell receptor beta chains in this list originate from one sample, sequenced in a study of glioma-infiltrating T cells after dendritic cell vaccination. Time point given: after dendritic cell vaccination, including at tumor progression/relapse. Clones were sequenced by immunoSEQ multiplex PCR, and TCRdb holds only the in-frame ones, with some missing. This table has about 58,000 clones, roughly 80% appearing once. The specimen was blood, collected after dendritic cell vaccination. These receptors were taken from a human donor with glioblastoma.

The J gene is TRBJ1-4, the V gene TRBV27; TRBD1 matches at 7 bases. This CDR3 is 15 amino acids long. J was trimmed by 7 bases and V by 4 bases; bases with no gene match: 9. The V gene's germline CDR1 is MNHEY and CDR2 SMNVEV (reference sequence). The CDR3 nucleotides are TGTGCCAGCAGTTCTCCACGACAGGGCAGTGAAAAACTGTTTTTT. Its protein is CASSSPRQGSEKLFF.

This clone is a singleton in its sample. The chain couples TRBV19 to TRBJ1-1; TRBD1 aligns across 8 bases. Germline V gene data show CDR1 as LNHDA and CDR2 as SQIVND (reference sequence). This CDR3 has 16 amino acids. The junction had 10 bases not matched to a gene; V was cut back by 7 bases and J by 0 bases. CDR3 sequence reads: CASNSPGGEMNTEAFF. The CDR3 DNA is TGTGCCAGTAACTCCCCAGGGGGCGAAATGAACACTGAAGCTTTCTTT.

This clone came up a few times. The CDR3 nucleotides are TGTGCCAGCAGCCCGGGACTACCCGGTTGGAATTCACCCCTCCACTTT. Its protein is CASSPGLPGWNSPLHF. The chain recombines TRBV5-4 with TRBJ1-6; a possible D gene is TRBD1 (5 bases). Trimming took 4 bases from V and 7 from J, leaving 18 bases between them. Germline CDR1 SGHNT, CDR2 YYREEE (reference sequence). This CDR3 contains 16 residues.

This rearrangement joins TRBV30 to TRBJ1-5; 9 bases agree with TRBD1. V gave up 2 bases and J gave up 2 bases; unmatched junction bases: 16. The germline gives CDR1 GTSNPN, CDR2 SVGIG (reference sequence). This CDR3 spans 19 amino acids. As DNA, the CDR3 is TGTGCCTGGAGTATGGGAACGGACAGGGGTCAAGTGGGCAATCAGCCCCAGCATTTT. Protein sequence: CAWSMGTDRGQVGNQPQHF. Using reference TRBV30 and TRBJ1-5 for the parts outside the CDR3, the full variable domain is SQTIHQWPATLVQPVGSPLSLECTVEGTSNPNLYWYRQAAGRGLQLLFYSVGIGQISSEVPQNLSASRPQDRQFILSSKKLLLSDSGFYLCAWSMGTDRGQVGNQPQHFGDGTRLSIL.

This clone was seen once. The V call is TRBV7-9, the J call TRBJ2-3; 9 bases match TRBD2. CDR3 size: 16 residues. Trimming took 4 bases from V and 10 from J; bases not matched to a gene: 15. Germline CDR1 SEHNR, CDR2 FQNEAQ (reference sequence). CDR3 in amino acids: CASSSSSSGASGAQYF. In nucleotides, the CDR3 is TGTGCCAGCAGCTCAAGTTCTAGCGGGGCCAGCGGGGCGCAGTATTTT. Combining the CDR3 with reference TRBV7-9 and TRBJ2-3 gives the whole variable domain DTGVSQNPRHKITKRGQNVTFRCDPISEHNRLYWYRQTLGQGPEFLTYFQNEAQLEKSRLLSDRFSAERPKGSFSTLEIQRTEQGDSAMYLCASSSSSSGASGAQYFGPGTRLTVL.

The chain joins TRBV7-2 to TRBJ1-2, with TRBD1 matching 8 bases. The CDR3 has 15 amino acids. From germline, CDR1 is SGHTA and CDR2 FQGNSA. V lost 2 bases, J lost 7 bases, and 9 bases stayed unmatched. The CDR3, as DNA: TGTGCCAGCAGCTTAAGGGTGACAGGGGAGACTGGCTACACCTTC. Translation gives CASSLRVTGETGYTF.

This chain uses TRBV4-2 with TRBJ2-5; unclear D gene. The J call is doubtful: the DNA matches TRBJ2-7 better. The CDR3 length is 12 residues. In germline, CDR1 is LGHNA, CDR2 YNFKEQ. The CDR3 DNA follows: TGTGCCAGCAGCCCGCCCTCCTACGAGCAGTACTTC. The encoded protein is CASSPPSYEQYF.

This sequence joins TRBV18 and TRBJ2-1; TRBD2 agrees at 8 bases. CDR1 and CDR2 from the germline V gene are KGHSH and LQKENI. The CDR3 consists of 15 residues. J was trimmed by 5 bases and V by 4 bases; bases with no gene match: 7. The CDR3, as DNA: TGTGCCAGCTCACTTCAACTAGCGGAAGACAATGAGCAGTTCTTC. This encodes CASSLQLAEDNEQFF.

The rearrangement uses TRBV7-2 and TRBJ2-1, with 12 bases fitting TRBD2. Per the germline V gene, CDR1 is SGHTA and CDR2 is FQGNSA. This CDR3 is 14 amino acids long. Germline trimming cut 8 bases from V and 8 bases from J; bases unmatched to any gene: 7. CDR3 sequence reads: CASGTSGGRDEQFF. The CDR3 DNA sequence: TGTGCCAGCGGTACTAGCGGGGGGAGGGATGAGCAGTTCTTC.

This clone has only one observation. The chain employs TRBV4-3 and TRBJ1-1, with 7 bases lining up with TRBD1. V was clipped by 0 bases and J by 8 bases; unmatched bases: 12. The CDR3 sequence is 16 residues long. CDR1 is LGHNA, CDR2 YSLEER, per germline. The CDR3 DNA is TGCGCCAGCAGCCAAGACCCCAGGGCAGGGGGTCGGGAAGCTTTCTTT. Encoded protein: CASSQDPRAGGREAFF.

This clone has a handful of counts. V and J are TRBV4-1 and TRBJ1-5; no firm D call. The CDR3 loop spans 13 amino acids. CDR1 is MGHRA, CDR2 YSYEKL, per germline. V lost 3 bases and J lost 3, with 6 bases in between. The DNA of the CDR3 is TGCGCCAGCAGCCAGGACTTCAATCAGCCCCAGCATTTT. It translates to CASSQDFNQPQHF.

The V and J genes are TRBV2 and TRBJ2-4, with 8 positions matching TRBD1. The germline CDR1 and CDR2 sequences are SNHLY and FYNNEI. Losses at the gene ends were 6 bases for V and 4 bases for J; bases not matched to a gene: 5. The CDR3 length is 14 residues. In DNA form, the CDR3 reads TGTGCCAGCAGAGTGACAGGGGCAAAAAACATTCAGTACTTC. This codes for CASRVTGAKNIQYF.

V and J are TRBV5-6 and TRBJ2-7; D unresolved. This CDR3 has 12 residues. Germline V gene sequence: CDR1 SGHDT, CDR2 YYEEEE. The V gene lost 1 base and the J gene lost 7 bases, with 9 bases spanning the gap. The CDR3 region is CASSLLAREQYF. CDR3 in DNA: TGTGCCAGCAGCTTGTTAGCCCGAGAGCAGTACTTC.

This chain connects TRBV11-2 to TRBJ2-7; 8 nucleotides line up with TRBD1. The J segment lost 0 bases and the V segment lost 1 base, leaving 5 bases of the junction unmatched. CDR3 size: 16 residues. The V gene's germline CDR1 is SGHAT and CDR2 FQNNGV. CDR3: CASSLVTGGDSYEQYF. For the CDR3, the DNA is TGTGCCAGCAGCTTAGTAACAGGGGGAGACTCCTACGAGCAGTACTTC.

The chain employs TRBV13 and TRBJ1-1, with 8 nucleotides matching TRBD1. Germline assignment: CDR1 PRHDT and CDR2 FYEKMQ (reference sequence). The CDR3 is 15 amino acids. V shed 0 bases, J shed 3 bases, and the junction held 3 bases outside the gene matches. The CDR3 region is CASSLGDRAYTEAFF. The DNA for the CDR3 is TGTGCCAGCAGCTTAGGGGACAGGGCTTACACTGAAGCTTTCTTT. Full variable domain (rest looked up from reference TRBV13 and TRBJ1-1): AAGVIQSPRHLIKEKRETATLKCYPIPRHDTVYWYQQGPGQDPQFLISFYEKMQSDKGSIPDRFSAQQFSDYHSELNMSSLELGDSALYFCASSLGDRAYTEAFFGQGTRLTVV.

The V and J genes are TRBV5-6 and TRBJ1-2; no clear D gene. Germline assignment: CDR1 SGHDT and CDR2 YYEEEE. Trimming shortened V by 4 bases and J by 3 bases, and 16 bases separated the two germline ends. This CDR3 region has 15 residues. The CDR3 loop is CASSPPPNEDYGYTF. The CDR3 region has the DNA TGTGCCAGCAGCCCACCTCCCAACGAGGACTATGGCTACACCTTC.

The V and J genes are TRBV10-3 and TRBJ2-7, with D possibly TRBD2 on 6 matching bases. This CDR3 is built from 12 residues. Germline CDR1 is ENHRY and CDR2 is SYGVKD. V lost 10 bases to trimming and J lost 0 bases, with 10 bases between them. The CDR3 DNA reads TGTGCCAGCGGGGCTAGCTCCTACGAGCAGTACTTC. Translated, it gives CASGASSYEQYF.

The J gene is TRBJ2-3, the V gene TRBV6-5; 7 nucleotides align to TRBD1. Germline CDR1 is MNHEY and CDR2 is SVGAGI. V trimming: 9 bases; J trimming: 1 base; junction bases outside the gene matches: 7. The length of the CDR3 is 14 residues. CDR3 region: CASSSDRRTDTQYF. CDR3 in DNA: TGTGCCAGTAGCTCGGACAGGCGCACAGATACGCAGTATTTT.

V and J are TRBV4-1 and TRBJ1-6, with D unresolved. This CDR3 spans 18 amino acids. The V end was cut by 4 bases, the J end by 3 bases, with 19 bases between. CDR1 MGHRA and CDR2 YSYEKL come from the germline V gene. CDR3 in amino acids: CASSRREGELFYNSPLHF. CDR3 DNA sequence: TGCGCCAGCAGCCGCCGGGAGGGTGAGCTATTCTATAATTCACCCCTCCACTTT.

V gene TRBV18 combines with J gene TRBJ2-2; 7 bases align to TRBD2. The length of the CDR3 is 16 residues. The V gene's germline CDR1 is KGHSH and CDR2 LQKENI. The ends lost 3 bases at V and 2 bases at J; junction bases unmatched: 6. The CDR3 DNA sequence: TGTGCCAGCTCACCGATCGGGGGGAAAAACACCGGGGAGCTGTTTTTT. This codes for CASSPIGGKNTGELFF.

The chain recombines TRBV5-4 with TRBJ2-3; 10 bases are a match to TRBD1. V was clipped by 5 bases and J by 6 bases; unmatched bases: 12. Germline V gene sequence: CDR1 SGHNT, CDR2 YYREEE (reference sequence). The CDR3 contains 16 residues. The CDR3 loop reads CASRPAGTGVGDTQYF. The CDR3, as DNA: TGTGCCAGCAGACCGGCCGGGACAGGGGTGGGGGATACGCAGTATTTT.

This sequence joins TRBV6-1 and TRBJ1-1, with D possibly TRBD1 on 5 matching bases. The CDR3 is made up of 14 amino acids. Trimming cost V 7 bases and J 4 bases, with 16 bases left between them. Germline CDR1 and CDR2: MNHNS and SASEGT. For the CDR3, the DNA is TGTGCCAGCACCCGACGACCCGGGGGCACTGAAGCTTTCTTT. Translating it yields CASTRRPGGTEAFF.

This chain uses TRBV6-5 with TRBJ1-2; 7 bases agree with TRBD1. Per germline, CDR1 MNHEY and CDR2 SVGAGI. The trim removed 6 bases at V and 8 bases at J, leaving 15 bases unmatched. The CDR3 contains 15 residues. CDR3 protein: CASSRPGTAPVGYTF. DNA for the CDR3: TGTGCCAGCAGCCGACCCGGGACAGCGCCCGTGGGCTACACCTTC.

The V call is TRBV10-3, the J call TRBJ2-5; 9 bases map to TRBD2. The length of the CDR3 is 15 residues. V was pared by 0 bases and J by 5 bases, with 4 bases of the junction left unmatched. The germline V gene has CDR1 ENHRY and CDR2 SYGVKD. The CDR3 DNA sequence: TGTGCCATCAGTGAGTCGACTAGCGGCCGGGAGACCCAGTACTTC. Protein product: CAISESTSGRETQYF.

The chain has TRBV4-1 and TRBJ2-7, with a tentative D call TRBD1 (5 bases). The CDR3 totals 17 residues. Germline lookup yields CDR1 MGHRA and CDR2 YSYEKL. The V end lost 2 bases, the J end lost 3 bases, and 20 bases lay between the germline ends. The CDR3 sequence is CASSQQLNPATVYEQYF. The CDR3 nucleotides read TGCGCCAGCAGCCAACAACTCAACCCCGCGACAGTCTACGAGCAGTACTTC.

The CDR3 DNA reads as TGTGCCACCAGCAGAGATAGTGGCGGGGGGGCCTTAAATGAGCAGTTCTTC. It codes for CATSRDSGGGALNEQFF. V gene TRBV15 combines with J gene TRBJ2-1; TRBD2 matches 9 bases. The V and J ends lost 0 bases and 7 bases, in that order; junction bases with no gene match: 10. The CDR3 is made up of 17 amino acids. The germline gives CDR1 LNHNV, CDR2 YYDKDF (reference sequence).